The 27 T cell receptor beta chains reported below all come from one sample, sequenced in a study of T cells in Graves' hyperthyroidism and ophthalmopathy. RNA transcripts gave rise to amplified TCR beta CDR3 regions. TCR CDR3 underwent first-round RT-PCR with the HTBI primer set. TCRdb used MiXCR to reprocess the multiplex PCR reads, holding one entry per CDR3 protein. The data show roughly 700,000 distinct CDR3 sequences, with around a third seen just once and roughly 30% held by the top ten. Sequencing used blood. These receptors came from a woman between 35 and 50 years old with Graves' hyperthyroidism.

The chain combines TRBV20-1 with TRBJ2-5, with D tentatively TRBD1 (6 bases). Trimming stripped 6 bases from V and 9 bases from J, with 23 bases between. CDR3 size: 14 residues. Looked up from germline, CDR1 is DFQATT and CDR2 is SNEGSKA (reference sequence). The CDR3: CSATVTGTNQPQYF. In DNA, the CDR3 is TGCAGTGCCACCGTAACAGGGACCAATCAGCCCCAGTACTTC.

This clonotype appeared many times. The J gene is TRBJ2-2, the V gene TRBV12-3 or TRBV12-4; perhaps TRBD2 as D (6 bases). The CDR3 sequence is 14 residues long. Trimming took off 5 bases at V and 7 bases at J, with 14 bases between the two ends. The CDR3 is CASSPPTEGGELFF. In nucleotides, the CDR3 is TGTGCCAGCAGTCCCCCGACGGAGGGCGGGGAGCTGTTTTTT.

This clonotype was picked up many times. V is TRBV19 and J is TRBJ1-2; D is uncertain. Germline V lookup: CDR1 LNHDA, CDR2 SQIVND (reference sequence). Trimming cost V 4 bases and J 3 bases, with 15 bases left between them. This CDR3 is 15 amino acids long. The CDR3 nucleotides read TGTGCCAGTAGTAGAGGAACCTCTTTCGACTATGGCTACACCTTC. Its protein is CASSRGTSFDYGYTF. The full variable domain, its missing parts supplied by reference TRBV19 and TRBJ1-2, is DGGITQSPKYLFRKEGQNVTLSCEQNLNHDAMYWYRQDPGQGLRLIYYSQIVNDFQKGDIAEGYSVSREKKESFPLTVTSAQKNPTAFYLCASSRGTSFDYGYTFGSGTRLTVV.

V gene TRBV10-2 combines with J gene TRBJ2-3, with 8 bases lining up with TRBD2. This CDR3 comprises 14 residues. The V gene's germline CDR1 is WSHSY and CDR2 SAAADI. V lost 2 bases, J lost 6 bases, and 4 bases stayed unmatched. CDR3 bases: TGCGCCAGCAGTGAGACGGGGGGGTACGATACGCAGTATTTT. It encodes CASSETGGYDTQYF.

With respect to this clonotype: A much larger clone sits a single nucleotide away, making a read error possible. The J gene is TRBJ1-1, the V gene TRBV7-9; D is possibly TRBD1 (6 bases). Germline CDR1 SEHNR, CDR2 FQNEAQ (reference sequence). The CDR3 is made up of 15 amino acids. The V and J ends lost 5 bases and 4 bases respectively, with 17 bases between them. CDR3 amino acids: CASSQISGQSTEAFF. DNA of the CDR3: TGTGCCAGCAGCCAGATTTCTGGACAGAGCACTGAAGCTTTCTTT.

As for this clonotype: This may come from a read error, since a much larger clone is one base off. The chain couples TRBV29-1 to TRBJ1-2; D uncertain. The germline V gene encodes CDR1 SQVTM and CDR2 ANQGSEA. There are 13 residues in the CDR3. The CDR3 loop reads CAGSQRGDYGYTF. The DNA for the CDR3 is TGCGCCGGCAGCCAACGCGGGGACTATGGCTACACCTTC. The full variable domain, rest sourced from reference TRBV29-1 and TRBJ1-2, is SAVISQKPSRDICQRGTSLTIQCQVDSQVTMMFWYRQQPGQSLTLIATANQGSEATYESGFVIDKFPISRPNLTFSTLTVSNMSPEDSSIYLCAGSQRGDYGYTFGSGTRLTVV.

This clonotype has only a few counts. CDR3 nucleotides: TGTGCCAGCACCGGGACGAATGAAAAACTGTTTTTT. It encodes CASTGTNEKLFF. The rearrangement uses TRBV7-9 and TRBJ1-4; D may be TRBD1 (5 bases). V gave up 7 bases and J gave up 5 bases, with 8 bases separating them. CDR3 length equals 12 residues. CDR1 and CDR2 from the germline V gene are SEHNR and FQNEAQ (reference sequence).

In its sample, this clonotype was seen a few times. The chain carries TRBV7-2 and TRBJ2-2, with D unresolved. CDR3 length: 16 residues. Trimming took off 6 bases at V and 2 bases at J, with 16 bases between the two ends. The germline CDR1 and CDR2 sequences are SGHTA and FQGNSA. CDR3 nucleotides: TGTGCCAGCAGTGTTAATGGGGTCTCCAACACCGGGGAGCTGTTTTTT. The encoded protein is CASSVNGVSNTGELFF.

This clonotype was seen a single time. The chain uses TRBV7-9 and TRBJ2-5; D tentatively fits TRBD1 or TRBD2 (5 bases each). Between the trimmed V and J ends, which lost 1 base and 5 bases, there was a span of 14 bases. Per germline, CDR1 SEHNR and CDR2 FQNEAQ (reference sequence). The CDR3 is made up of 15 amino acids. CDR3 loop: CASSLGDLSVETQYF. In DNA form, the CDR3 reads TGTGCCAGCAGCTTAGGGGACCTTTCGGTGGAGACCCAGTACTTC.

The table lists this clonotype with a few counts. The chain employs TRBV7-9 and TRBJ1-1; D might be TRBD1 (6 bases). Germline V gives CDR1 SEHNR, CDR2 FQNEAQ (reference sequence). Trimming took off 4 bases at V and 1 base at J, with 10 bases between the two ends. The CDR3 extends over 14 amino acids. The CDR3 coding sequence is TGTGCCAGCAGCTGGGGGGCCGGGAACACTGAAGCTTTCTTT. Translating gives CASSWGAGNTEAFF.

This clonotype was counted at least ten times. The chain employs TRBV29-1 and TRBJ1-2, with D perhaps TRBD1 (5 bases). Germline CDR1 reads SQVTM; CDR2 reads ANQGSEA. The CDR3 has 14 amino acids. Trimming pared 3 bases from V and 3 bases from J, leaving 14 bases between. DNA for the CDR3: TGCAGCGTTGATTCAACTGGGGCTCACTATGGCTACACCTTC. This sequence encodes CSVDSTGAHYGYTF.

Comments on this clonotype: Since a much larger clone is just one base distant, this may be a read error. This chain links TRBV5-1 with TRBJ1-6; D is perhaps TRBD1 (5 bases). The CDR3 spans 13 residues. Germline V gene lookup returns CDR1 SGHRS and CDR2 YFSETQ. CDR3 in amino acids: CAGRPGRNSPLHF. The CDR3 DNA follows: TGCGCCGGCAGACCAGGGAGGAATTCACCCCTCCACTTT.

The V gene is TRBV5-5, the J gene TRBJ1-2; D is possibly TRBD1 (6 bases). V gave up 2 bases and J gave up 7 bases, with 12 bases separating them. Germline CDR1 and CDR2: SGHKS and YYEKEE (reference sequence). The CDR3 totals 13 residues. The CDR3 spells CASSFKGGPGYTF. CDR3 in DNA: TGTGCCAGCAGCTTCAAGGGGGGTCCTGGCTACACCTTC.

This clonotype came up many times. The chain links TRBV15 to TRBJ1-5; D call uncertain. Germline CDR1 reads LNHNV; CDR2 reads YYDKDF (reference sequence). The V and J ends lost 5 bases and 4 bases respectively, with 9 bases between them. The CDR3 runs 13 residues. In nucleotides, the CDR3 is TGTGCCACCAGCGGAGCCACGAATCAGCCCCAGCATTTT. Protein sequence: CATSGATNQPQHF.

At least ten counts were recorded for this clonotype. The V gene is TRBV25-1, the J gene TRBJ1-5; D not resolved. This CDR3 region has 14 residues. CDR1 and CDR2 (germline): MGHDK, SYGVNS. Deletions cut 3 bases from V and 3 bases from J, with 9 bases between. The CDR3 sequence is CASSDKGYNQPQHF. CDR3 sequence (DNA): TGTGCCAGCAGTGATAAGGGTTACAATCAGCCCCAGCATTTT.

The chain recombines TRBV7-3 with TRBJ2-7; TRBD1 might be the D (6 bases). Germline-derived CDR1 and CDR2 are SGHTA and FQGTGA. The CDR3 length is 15 residues. Trimming shortened V by 6 bases and J by 7 bases, and 22 bases separated the two germline ends. The CDR3 DNA is TGTGCCAGCAGTCAAGATCACGGACGGGGACATGAGCAGTACTTC. This encodes CASSQDHGRGHEQYF.

This clonotype appeared many times. The J gene is TRBJ2-7, the V gene TRBV19; no reliable D call. Trimming left V 2 bases short and J 2 bases short, with 7 bases between. There are 13 residues in the CDR3. Per germline, CDR1 LNHDA and CDR2 SQIVND (reference sequence). This chain's CDR3 is CASSISVAYEQYF. Written as DNA, the CDR3 is TGTGCCAGTAGTATATCCGTAGCCTACGAGCAGTACTTC.

The chain joins TRBV6-5 to TRBJ1-2; D uncertain. Per germline, CDR1 MNHEY and CDR2 SVGAGI. CDR3 size: 13 residues. Trimming removed 2 bases at V and 5 bases at J, with 9 bases between. CDR3 residues: CASSYGNKYGYTF. The CDR3 DNA follows: TGTGCCAGCAGTTACGGCAACAAGTATGGCTACACCTTC.

In this sample, this clonotype turned up many times. The chain has TRBV12-3 or TRBV12-4 and TRBJ1-2; maybe TRBD1 (5 bases). CDR3 length: 12 residues. Trimming stripped 5 bases from V and 5 bases from J, with 9 bases between. The CDR3 is CASSPGRYGYTF. CDR3 nucleotide sequence: TGTGCCAGCAGTCCGGGGCGATATGGCTACACCTTC.

The sample holds a few counts of this clonotype. V usage is TRBV4-3 and J usage is TRBJ1-4; 9 nucleotides match TRBD1. CDR3 length equals 17 residues. The germline V gene has CDR1 LGHNA and CDR2 YSLEER. With V trimmed by 1 base and J by 0 bases, 3 bases remained unmatched. The chain's CDR3 is CASSQGDRDPTNEKLFF. In nucleotides, the CDR3 is TGCGCCAGCAGCCAAGGGGACAGGGACCCAACTAATGAAAAACTGTTTTTT.

The chain couples TRBV6-5 to TRBJ2-2; no definite D call. The CDR3 covers 12 residues. V lost 7 bases and J 4 bases, leaving 7 bases between the germline ends. CDR1 MNHEY and CDR2 SVGAGI come from the germline V gene. CDR3 region: CASMGSTGELFF. The CDR3 DNA is TGTGCCAGCATGGGGTCCACCGGGGAGCTGTTTTTT.

This clonotype was detected many times. This chain's CDR3 is CASSRRGQGTEAFF. The CDR3, as DNA: TGTGCCAGCAGCCGGCGGGGTCAGGGCACTGAAGCTTTCTTT. V usage is TRBV9 and J usage is TRBJ1-1, with D possibly TRBD1 on 5 matching bases. V lost 4 bases, J lost 4 bases, and 14 bases lay in between. Germline lookup yields CDR1 SGDLS and CDR2 YYNGEE. CDR3 length: 14 residues.

Notes on this clonotype: Being one base from a much bigger clone, this may be a read error. The J gene is TRBJ2-5, the V gene TRBV7-2; D gene unclear. Germline V gene sequence: CDR1 SGHTA, CDR2 FQGNSA. V dropped 8 bases and J dropped 5 bases, with 15 bases sitting between them. The CDR3 is 13 amino acids. The CDR3 here is CASGLGFSETQYF. The CDR3 DNA follows: TGTGCCAGCGGGCTAGGGTTCTCGGAGACCCAGTACTTC.

In this sample, this clonotype turned up a few times. This chain uses TRBV12-3 or TRBV12-4 with TRBJ2-7; TRBD2 aligns across 8 bases. J was trimmed by 0 bases and V by 3 bases; bases with no gene match: 16. This CDR3 comprises 19 residues. The CDR3 loop is CASSLGEGQGTRASYEQYF. The DNA of the CDR3 is TGTGCCAGCAGTTTGGGCGAAGGACAAGGGACTAGGGCCTCCTACGAGCAGTACTTC.

With respect to this clonotype: Sequence at one end of the junction differs from germline and may be a read error. V gene TRBV7-9 combines with J gene TRBJ2-7; 13 bases map to TRBD2. The CDR3 contains 17 residues. Germline V gene data show CDR1 as SEHNR and CDR2 as FQNEAQ (reference sequence). The CDR3, as DNA: TGCGCCAGCAGCCAAGAGGGTCGGACTAGCGGGAGCCACGAGCAGTACTTC. Amino acids: CASSQEGRTSGSHEQYF. Complete variable domain (other parts from reference TRBV7-9 and TRBJ2-7): DTGVSQNPRHKITKRGQNVTFRCDPISEHNRLYWYRQTLGQGPEFLTYFQNEAQLEKSRLLSDRFSAERPKGSFSTLEIQRTEQGDSAMYLCASSQEGRTSGSHEQYFGPGTRLTVT.

This clonotype was recorded a few times. J is TRBJ1-6 and V is TRBV9, with 11 bases lining up with TRBD1. This CDR3 contains 15 residues. Trimming took 3 bases from V and 9 from J; bases not matched to a gene: 5. Germline loops: CDR1 SGDLS, CDR2 YYNGEE. The DNA for the CDR3 is TGTGCCAGCAGCGCCTCCGGACAGGGGGCTTCACCCCTCCACTTT. Protein: CASSASGQGASPLHF.

This clonotype has at least ten counts. This chain connects TRBV15 to TRBJ2-7; D not resolved. Germline V gene data show CDR1 as LNHNV and CDR2 as YYDKDF (reference sequence). The CDR3 length is 14 residues. Trimming took 0 bases from V and 3 from J, leaving 9 bases between them. The CDR3 coding sequence is TGTGCCACCAGCAGAGATCGACTGTACTACGAGCAGTACTTC. It is translated as CATSRDRLYYEQYF.